Listed below are T cell receptor beta chains from one sample, sequenced in a study of CD8 T cells in Susac syndrome. TCRdb processed the immunoSEQ multiplex PCR reads anew with MiXCR; each CDR3 protein has one entry. The sample records 130,000 or so distinct CDR3 sequences, roughly 95% being singletons. Sequencing input: CD4+ T cells from PBMCs. These receptors all stem from a human donor with Susac syndrome. The CDR3 runs from the conserved cysteine through the conserved F or W. D genes are given only for firm matches. Clone size is given for some rows only: seen once, a few or many times, or a class if the clone is expanded.

d_call j_call v_call clone_size cdr3_aa cdr3_nt
NA TRBJ1-5 TRBV20-1 NA CSARGALDQPQHF TGCAGTGCTAGAGGGGCCTTGGATCAGCCCCAGCATTTT
NA TRBJ2-1 TRBV20-1 NA CSAYDSGRRGNEQFF TGCAGTGCTTACGATAGCGGACGGAGGGGCAATGAGCAGTTCTTC
TRBD1 TRBJ2-7 TRBV28 NA CASSSSYGTAPYEQYF TGTGCCAGCAGTTCCTCCTACGGGACAGCCCCCTACGAGCAGTACTTC
TRBD2 TRBJ2-7 TRBV20-1 NA CSASPASGLEYEQYF TGCAGTGCTAGCCCCGCTAGCGGGCTAGAATACGAGCAGTACTTC
TRBD2 TRBJ2-2 TRBV14 NA CASSRRGGETGELFF TGTGCCAGCAGTCGTCGGGGGGGCGAGACCGGGGAGCTGTTTTTT
TRBD2 TRBJ2-7 TRBV12-3/TRBV12-4 once CASSKLSGATSYEQYF TGTGCCAGCAGTAAACTGAGCGGGGCTACCTCTTACGAGCAGTACTTC
TRBD2 TRBJ2-1 TRBV29-1 NA CSVELAGANEQFF TGCAGCGTTGAACTAGCGGGAGCCAATGAGCAGTTCTTC
NA TRBJ2-2 TRBV5-6 NA CASSLLHYTGELFF TGTGCCAGCAGCTTGTTACACTACACCGGGGAGCTGTTTTTT
NA TRBJ2-3 TRBV27 NA CASSWLGVQLTDTQYF TGTGCCAGCAGTTGGTTGGGGGTTCAGTTGACAGATACGCAGTATTTT
TRBD1 TRBJ2-7 TRBV20-1 NA CSASRDRGYEQYF TGCAGTGCTAGTCGCGACAGGGGTTACGAGCAGTACTTC
NA TRBJ2-2 TRBV5-1 NA CASSLEFTGELFF TGCGCCAGCAGCTTAGAGTTCACCGGGGAGCTGTTTTTT
NA TRBJ2-6 TRBV27 NA CASSSRGGGEAGANVLTF TGTGCCAGCAGTTCCAGGGGCGGGGGAGAGGCTGGGGCCAACGTCCTGACTTTC
TRBD2 TRBJ2-7 TRBV2 NA CASSASGKTYEQYF TGTGCCAGCAGTGCGAGCGGGAAGACCTACGAGCAGTACTTC
NA TRBJ2-4 TRBV4-2 NA CASSQSDGNFDKNIQYF TGTGCCAGCAGCCAAAGTGATGGTAACTTTGACAAAAACATTCAGTACTTC
NA TRBJ2-7 TRBV29-1 few CSVVRGHEQYF TGCAGCGTTGTTAGGGGCCACGAGCAGTACTTC
TRBD1 TRBJ2-3 TRBV30 NA CAWSEGQGSTDTQYF TGTGCCTGGAGTGAGGGACAGGGTAGCACAGATACGCAGTATTTT
NA TRBJ1-2 TRBV29-1 NA CSVDRGRGYTF TGCAGCGTCGACAGAGGTCGGGGCTACACCTTC
NA TRBJ2-1 TRBV28 once CALGGYNEQFF TGTGCCCTGGGCGGCTACAATGAGCAGTTCTTC
TRBD1 TRBJ2-3 TRBV27 once CASRAPGQGMDTQYF TGTGCCAGCCGCGCCCCGGGACAGGGAATGGATACGCAGTATTTT
NA TRBJ2-1 TRBV20-1 NA CSARGPGRGPYNEQFF TGCAGTGCTAGAGGGCCTGGTCGGGGCCCCTACAATGAGCAGTTCTTC
NA TRBJ2-7 TRBV7-2 NA CASSPSLGEGYF TGTGCCAGCAGCCCCTCCCTGGGGGAAGGGTACTTC
NA TRBJ2-1 TRBV15 NA CATSREGLVAQFF TGTGCCACCAGCAGAGAGGGGCTGGTTGCGCAGTTCTTC
TRBD1 TRBJ2-1 TRBV4-1 NA CASSQGGTGTGPQGQFF TGCGCCAGCAGCCAAGGGGGGACCGGGACAGGGCCTCAGGGGCAGTTCTTC
NA TRBJ2-3 TRBV15 NA CAIQRPSTDTQYF TGTGCCATCCAGAGGCCCTCCACAGATACGCAGTATTTT
NA TRBJ1-1 TRBV25-1 NA CASSELGTPFF TGTGCCAGCAGTGAATTGGGGACCCCATTCTTT
TRBD1 TRBJ1-5 TRBV20-1 NA CSATDRDYQPQHF TGCAGTGCTACCGACAGGGATTATCAGCCCCAGCATTTT
NA TRBJ2-7 TRBV24-1 NA CATSPGTSSYEQYF TGTGCCACCAGCCCTGGGACATCCTCCTACGAGCAGTACTTC
TRBD2 TRBJ2-7 TRBV6-5 NA CASSSRLAGVYEQYF TGTGCCAGCAGTTCTAGACTAGCGGGAGTGTACGAGCAGTACTTC
TRBD2 TRBJ2-3 TRBV9 NA CASSVTSGRTDTQYF TGTGCCAGCAGCGTTACTAGCGGGAGGACAGATACGCAGTATTTT
TRBD1 TRBJ2-7 TRBV25-1 NA CASSAIGAQGGEQYF TGTGCCAGCAGTGCCATAGGGGCACAGGGGGGAGAGCAGTACTTC
TRBD1 TRBJ2-7 TRBV6-5 NA CASSDPDRPREQYF TGTGCCAGCAGTGACCCGGACAGGCCTCGCGAGCAGTACTTC
TRBD2 TRBJ2-5 TRBV5-1 NA CASSLVLAGEETQYF TGCGCCAGCAGCTTGGTACTAGCGGGAGAAGAGACCCAGTACTTC
NA TRBJ1-1 TRBV29-1 NA CSVPFMGTEAFF TGCAGCGTTCCTTTCATGGGAACTGAAGCTTTCTTT
NA TRBJ2-4 TRBV5-1 NA CASSPELLAKNIQYF TGCGCCAGCAGCCCCGAATTATTAGCCAAAAACATTCAGTACTTC
TRBD2 TRBJ2-1 TRBV20-1 NA CSAELAGAYNEQFF TGCAGTGCAGAACTAGCGGGAGCGTACAATGAGCAGTTCTTC
NA TRBJ1-4 TRBV20-1 NA CSAPPPGANEKLFF TGCAGTGCTCCGCCTCCGGGGGCTAATGAAAAACTGTTTTTT
TRBD1 TRBJ2-5 TRBV28 once CASDRGVALETQYF TGTGCCAGCGACAGGGGGGTGGCTTTGGAGACCCAGTACTTC
TRBD2 TRBJ2-3 TRBV28 NA CASLAAGPSTDTQYF TGTGCCAGCCTAGCGGCGGGACCCAGCACAGATACGCAGTATTTT
TRBD2 TRBJ2-1 TRBV20-1 NA CSAAGTSTNEQFF TGCAGTGCTGCCGGGACTAGTACGAATGAGCAGTTCTTC
NA TRBJ1-1 TRBV20-1 NA CSSPRGGVTEAFF TGCAGTTCGCCACGGGGTGGGGTTACTGAAGCTTTCTTT